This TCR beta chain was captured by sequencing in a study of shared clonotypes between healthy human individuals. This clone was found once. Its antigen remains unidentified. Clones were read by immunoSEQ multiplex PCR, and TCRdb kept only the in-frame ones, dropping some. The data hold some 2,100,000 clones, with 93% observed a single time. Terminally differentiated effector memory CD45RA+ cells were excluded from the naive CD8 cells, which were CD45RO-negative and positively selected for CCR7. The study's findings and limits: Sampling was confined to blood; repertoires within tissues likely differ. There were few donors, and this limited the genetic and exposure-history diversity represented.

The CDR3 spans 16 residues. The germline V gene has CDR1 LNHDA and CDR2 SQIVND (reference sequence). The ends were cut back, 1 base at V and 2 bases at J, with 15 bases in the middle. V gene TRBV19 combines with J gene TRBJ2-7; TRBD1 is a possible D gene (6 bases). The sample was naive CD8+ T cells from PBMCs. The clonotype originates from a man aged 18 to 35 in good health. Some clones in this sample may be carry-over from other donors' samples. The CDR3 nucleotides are TGTGCCAGTAGTATAGCAGGGACACCACAGACCTACGAGCAGTACTTC. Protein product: CASSIAGTPQTYEQYF. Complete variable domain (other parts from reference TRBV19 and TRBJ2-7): DGGITQSPKYLFRKEGQNVTLSCEQNLNHDAMYWYRQDPGQGLRLIYYSQIVNDFQKGDIAEGYSVSREKKESFPLTVTSAQKNPTAFYLCASSIAGTPQTYEQYFGPGTRLTVT.